This T cell receptor (beta chain) is from a study of T cells in Graves' hyperthyroidism and ophthalmopathy. Study outcomes and limitations: Also found in blood were most expanded thyroid clonotypes above 0.001. A median approximately 6.8 months before onset, the model predicted ophthalmopathy.

Ophthalmopathy cases scored 3 or more on the Clinical Activity Score and 4 or more on NOSPECS grade, with duration below 3 months. Diagnoses were made from clinical symptoms, serum measures (thyroxine and TRAb), thyroid ultrasound and orbital computed tomography. This clonotype has a handful of counts. Its antigen is not identified. Germline values: CDR1 MGHRA, CDR2 YSYEKL. This CDR3 contains 16 residues. Trimming took 1 base from V and 2 from J, leaving 12 bases between them. Amplification of TCR beta CDR3 regions used RNA as the template. First-round RT-PCR with HTBI primers amplified the TCR CDR3 region. TCRdb re-analysed the multiplex PCR reads in MiXCR, keeping a single row per CDR3 protein. The data contain 600,000 to 650,000 distinct CDR3 sequences, around 21% of them singletons.

Source material: blood. This receptor was obtained from a young man with Graves' ophthalmopathy. The chain has TRBV4-1 and TRBJ2-1; D remains ambiguous. The CDR3 reads CASSQGAQATYNEQFF. The DNA for the CDR3 is TGCGCCAGCAGCCAAGGGGCTCAGGCGACCTACAATGAGCAGTTCTTC.